This T cell receptor (beta chain) was found in a study of CD8 T cells in ankylosing spondylitis. Study-wide findings and caveats: In reactive arthritis synovial fluid and blood, some motif variants had been reported before.

This clonotype turned up a few times. The antigen is undetermined. TCRdb re-called the 5' RACE reads with MiXCR, one entry per CDR3 protein. The sample carries more than 250,000 distinct CDR3 sequences, roughly 10% recorded once. This CDR3 has 13 residues. The V gene lost 5 bases and the J gene lost 4 bases, with 9 bases spanning the gap. Germline V gives CDR1 SGHTA, CDR2 FQGNSA. This receptor was taken from a female donor with ankylosing spondylitis or in good health (not recorded which). This chain links TRBV7-2 with TRBJ1-5; tentative D call: TRBD1 (6 bases). The specimen was blood, either unsorted or a sorted T cell fraction (not recorded which). DNA of the CDR3: TGTGCCAGCAGCGACACAGGGAATCAGCCCCAGCATTTT. Its protein is CASSDTGNQPQHF.